One sample yielded the 16 T cell receptor beta chains listed below, sequenced in a study of early stage breast cancer tumors. Method: immunoSEQ multiplex PCR; TCRdb's copy keeps in-frame clones and lacks some. The table shows around 28,000 clones, with about 59% occurring only once. Sequencing was carried out using breast tumor tissue. Receptors were obtained from a person aged 45-65 years with breast cancer.

The V call is TRBV30, the J call TRBJ1-5, with D possibly being TRBD1 (6 bases). V was clipped by 5 bases and J by 7 bases, with 18 bases between them. Germline CDR1 and CDR2: GTSNPN and SVGIG (reference sequence). CDR3 length equals 14 residues. Here the CDR3 DNA reads TGTGCCTGGTCACGTACAGGGCCTGGGCAGCCCCAGCATTTT. This codes for CAWSRTGPGQPQHF.

The rearrangement joins TRBV5-1 to TRBJ1-1; D not resolved. The CDR3 is 12 amino acids. CDR1 and CDR2 from the germline V gene are SGHRS and YFSETQ. V lost 0 bases and J 8 bases, leaving 8 bases between the germline ends. The CDR3 bases are TGCGCCAGCAGCTTGGGAGGCTTAGAAGCTTTCTTT. Translated: CASSLGGLEAFF.

V is TRBV18 and J is TRBJ1-1, with 8 bases that match TRBD1. The V gene end was trimmed by 6 bases and the J gene end by 6 bases; junction bases not matched to a gene: 9. CDR1 is KGHSH, CDR2 LQKENI, per germline. The CDR3 is made up of 14 amino acids. This chain's CDR3 is CASSLAGGRAEAFF. CDR3 nucleotide sequence: TGTGCCAGCTCCCTCGCAGGGGGCAGAGCTGAAGCTTTCTTT.

V is TRBV5-8 and J is TRBJ2-7; D not resolved. Germline lookup yields CDR1 SGHTS and CDR2 YDEGEE. The CDR3 is made up of 15 amino acids. V lost 3 bases, J lost 3 bases, and 16 bases lay in between. CDR3 loop: CASSYGHSPLYEQYF. In DNA form, the CDR3 reads TGTGCCAGCAGCTATGGGCACAGCCCTCTCTACGAGCAGTACTTC.

The CDR3 reads CASSFGAGGPSDTQYF. The CDR3 nucleotides are TGTGCCAGCAGCTTTGGGGCGGGAGGCCCCTCAGATACGCAGTATTTT. The chain carries TRBV11-3 and TRBJ2-3; 8 bases fit TRBD2. The CDR3 is made up of 16 amino acids. Germline assignment: CDR1 SGHNT and CDR2 YENEEA. J gave up 4 bases and V 3 bases, and 9 bases lay outside the gene matches.

The chain is built from TRBV19 and TRBJ2-5; 12 bases map to TRBD2. Germline CDR1 reads LNHDA; CDR2 reads SQIVND (reference sequence). The CDR3 loop spans 16 amino acids. Losses at the gene ends were 5 bases for V and 5 bases for J; bases not matched to a gene: 9. In DNA, the CDR3 is TGTGCCAGTAGTTCGACTAGCGGGGGATATAGGGAGACCCAGTACTTC. It codes for CASSSTSGGYRETQYF.

The chain carries TRBV14 and TRBJ2-3, with D possibly TRBD2 on 5 matching bases. Per the germline V gene, CDR1 is SGHDN and CDR2 is FVKESK. The CDR3 is 17 residues long. The V end lost 0 bases, the J end lost 7 bases, and 20 bases lay between the germline ends. DNA of the CDR3: TGTGCCAGCAGCCAAGATGACCCGGGGATGGGTGGAAATACGCAGTATTTT. Its translation: CASSQDDPGMGGNTQYF.

As concerns this clone: Other nucleotide sequences in the sample specify the same CDR3. The chain has TRBV19 and TRBJ2-5; D unclear. The CDR3 is made up of 13 amino acids. Germline CDR1 reads LNHDA; CDR2 reads SQIVND (reference sequence). V was cut by 5 bases and J by 4 bases, with 11 bases left in between. The CDR3 spells CASSRTVRETQYF. DNA of the CDR3: TGTGCCAGTAGTCGAACGGTCCGAGAGACCCAGTACTTC. Full variable domain (outside the CDR3, taken from reference TRBV19 and TRBJ2-5): DGGITQSPKYLFRKEGQNVTLSCEQNLNHDAMYWYRQDPGQGLRLIYYSQIVNDFQKGDIAEGYSVSREKKESFPLTVTSAQKNPTAFYLCASSRTVRETQYFGPGTRLLVL.

The V call is TRBV5-1, the J call TRBJ1-3; TRBD1 might be the D (6 bases). V lost 4 bases, J lost 0 bases, and 8 bases lay in between. This CDR3 has 14 amino acids. The germline V gene encodes CDR1 SGHRS and CDR2 YFSETQ. The CDR3 loop reads CASSKQGSGNTIYF. The CDR3 DNA sequence: TGCGCCAGCAGCAAACAGGGCTCTGGAAACACCATATATTTT.

This clone was seen only a few times. Here the CDR3 DNA reads TGTGCCAGCAGCGGAACAGGGTACGACGAGCAGTACTTC. Amino acids: CASSGTGYDEQYF. The chain links TRBV7-2 to TRBJ2-7, with D maybe TRBD1 (6 bases). From germline, CDR1 is SGHTA and CDR2 FQGNSA. CDR3 length equals 13 residues. With 5 bases removed from V and 5 bases from J, the gap between germline ends came to 13 bases.

J is TRBJ2-7 and V is TRBV11-2, with 12 nucleotides matching TRBD2. The CDR3 totals 18 residues. From germline, CDR1 is SGHAT and CDR2 FQNNGV. V was clipped by 0 bases and J by 3 bases; unmatched bases: 9. The CDR3 sequence: CASSLELTSGSSFYEQYF. The CDR3 coding sequence is TGTGCCAGCAGCTTAGAGTTGACTAGCGGGAGTTCCTTCTACGAGCAGTACTTC. The full variable domain, completed using reference TRBV11-2 and TRBJ2-7, is EAGVAQSPRYKIIEKRQSVAFWCNPISGHATLYWYQQILGQGPKLLIQFQNNGVVDDSQLPKDRFSAERLKGVDSTLKIQPAKLEDSAVYLCASSLELTSGSSFYEQYFGPGTRLTVT.

This chain uses TRBV5-4 with TRBJ2-7; D is possibly TRBD2 (6 bases). This CDR3 contains 15 residues. Per the germline V gene, CDR1 is SGHNT and CDR2 is YYREEE (reference sequence). Trimming left V 2 bases short and J 2 bases short, with 14 bases between. CDR3: CASSLDRDLAYEQYF. CDR3 coding DNA: TGTGCCAGCAGCTTAGACCGGGACTTAGCCTACGAGCAGTACTTC.

The V and J genes are TRBV7-9 and TRBJ2-3; D may correspond to TRBD1 or TRBD2 (5 bases each). The CDR3 covers 13 residues. Looked up from germline, CDR1 is SEHNR and CDR2 is FQNEAQ (reference sequence). With 7 bases removed from V and 10 bases from J, the gap between germline ends came to 18 bases. Here the CDR3 DNA reads TGTGCCAGCATCCGAGGGGTAGTCGATGCGCAGTATTTT. Residues: CASIRGVVDAQYF. The whole variable domain, filled in from reference TRBV7-9 and TRBJ2-3, reads DTGVSQNPRHKITKRGQNVTFRCDPISEHNRLYWYRQTLGQGPEFLTYFQNEAQLEKSRLLSDRFSAERPKGSFSTLEIQRTEQGDSAMYLCASIRGVVDAQYFGPGTRLTVL.

This clone has a single count. V usage is TRBV4-2 and J usage is TRBJ2-1; D not resolved. V gave up 1 base and J gave up 10 bases, with 11 bases separating them. CDR3 length: 13 residues. CDR1 is LGHNA and CDR2 is YNFKEQ in the germline V gene. The CDR3 loop reads CASSQGGSYEQFF. The CDR3 DNA follows: TGTGCCAGCAGCCAAGGTGGCTCCTACGAGCAGTTCTTC.

This clone came up a few times. The rearrangement links TRBV2 to TRBJ2-3; D remains ambiguous. The germline V and J ends were trimmed by 7 bases and 7 bases, with 9 bases remaining between them. Looked up from germline, CDR1 is SNHLY and CDR2 is FYNNEI. The CDR3 sequence is 11 residues long. Here the CDR3 DNA reads TGTGCCAGCAAGGCAGAGTATACGCAGTATTTT. It is translated as CASKAEYTQYF.

The chain is built from TRBV6-5 and TRBJ2-5; D may be TRBD1 (6 bases). The V gene's germline CDR1 is MNHEY and CDR2 SVGAGI. V gave up 7 bases and J gave up 5 bases, with 20 bases separating them. This CDR3 region has 15 residues. CDR3 protein: CASTKSGTKGETQYF. In DNA, the CDR3 is TGTGCCAGCACCAAGTCCGGGACAAAAGGGGAGACCCAGTACTTC.